This T cell receptor beta chain comes out of a study of T-cell reconstitution after alpha-beta-depleted transplantation in children. Study-wide points: Newly generated T cells supplied most T-cell counts and diversity one year post-transplant. As was reported, about two months after transplant, alpha-beta T cells came from several hundred expanded graft clones. Elevated TCRbeta diversity at day 60 was traced, in some patients, to surviving recipient T cells and thymic progenitors.

The V gene end was trimmed by 0 bases and the J gene end by 4 bases; junction bases not matched to a gene: 6. Per germline, CDR1 SGHVS and CDR2 FNYEAQ. The CDR3 length is 15 residues. Unique molecular identifiers were incorporated when the TCRbeta library was constructed. Using its own MiXCR run on the PCR reads, TCRdb lists one record per CDR3 protein. The table lists approximately 50,000 distinct CDR3 sequences, over 4.5% of them singletons. This clonotype was recorded at least ten times. Its antigen is still unknown. This TCR was recovered from a female patient between 2 and 15 years old who had a stem cell transplant for aplastic anemia, so the T cells may come from the graft donor. Sample: PBMCs, mostly from graft donor cells, taken 60 days after TCRalphabeta/CD19-depleted stem cell transplant. J is TRBJ2-7 and V is TRBV7-6; 7 bases align to TRBD1. In DNA, the CDR3 is TGTGCCAGCAGCTTAGCGACGGGACAGATGTACGAGCAGTACTTC. Translated: CASSLATGQMYEQYF.